These 10 T cell receptor beta chains originate from one sample sequenced in a study of Graves' ophthalmopathy and Graves' hyperthyroidism. Amplifying from RNA transcripts, the study obtained TCR beta CDR3 regions. First-round RT-PCR employed HTBI primers, with a second-round multiplex PCR after it. TCRdb reprocessed the multiplex PCR reads with MiXCR, giving one entry per CDR3 protein. The data show around 1.1 million distinct CDR3 sequences, about two fifths seen once. The sample comprised peripheral blood or thyroid tissue (not recorded which). The origin of the receptors is an adult man with Graves' hyperthyroidism.

The J gene is TRBJ2-2, the V gene TRBV7-8, with D perhaps matching TRBD1 (6 bases). CDR1 and CDR2 from the germline V gene are SGHVS and FQNEAQ. CDR3 length equals 11 residues. V gave up 10 bases and J gave up 8 bases, with 11 bases separating them. This CDR3 is CANLRGGELFF. The DNA for the CDR3 is TGTGCCAACCTCAGGGGTGGGGAGCTGTTTTTT.

The V and J genes are TRBV6-2 or TRBV6-3 and TRBJ1-2; D unclear. This CDR3 spans 14 amino acids. Germline V lookup: CDR1 MNHEY, CDR2 SVGEGT. Trimming left V 3 bases short and J 6 bases short, with 14 bases between. The CDR3 region is CASSYSLSGDGYTF. For the CDR3, the DNA is TGTGCCAGCAGTTATAGCCTATCCGGAGATGGCTACACCTTC.

V gene TRBV20-1 combines with J gene TRBJ2-5, with 7 bases fitting TRBD2. Germline V gene data show CDR1 as DFQATT and CDR2 as SNEGSKA (reference sequence). This CDR3 comprises 15 residues. J was trimmed by 9 bases and V by 3 bases; bases with no gene match: 16. The CDR3 is CSASRAGGVQGPQYF. The CDR3 bases are TGCAGTGCTAGTCGGGCTGGGGGGGTTCAGGGACCCCAGTACTTC.

This clonotype was seen at least ten times. V is TRBV5-1 and J is TRBJ2-7; D perhaps matches TRBD1 (7 bases). CDR3 length: 18 residues. The germline gives CDR1 SGHRS, CDR2 YFSETQ. Between the trimmed V and J ends, which lost 4 bases and 5 bases, there was a span of 28 bases. In DNA form, the CDR3 reads TGCGCCAGCAGCGGAGGCGGGGCGACAGGGCTGATTCGAAACGAGCAGTACTTC. It translates to CASSGGGATGLIRNEQYF.

For this clonotype: A much larger clone lies a single base off, so this may be a read error. Because the CDR3 is missing its conserved closing phenylalanine or tryptophan, this is likely a read error. The V call is TRBV20-1, the J call TRBJ1-1; D is unresolved. V was clipped by 5 bases and J by 1 base, with 20 bases between them. The germline CDR1 and CDR2 sequences are DFQATT and SNEGSKA (reference sequence). The CDR3 spans 16 residues. The CDR3 reads CSADLTGKKANTEAFL. The CDR3 region has the DNA TGCAGTGCTGACTTAACTGGTAAAAAGGCGAACACTGAAGCTTTCCTT.

There are many counts of this clonotype. The V and J genes are TRBV12-3 or TRBV12-4 and TRBJ1-5; D is unclear. CDR3 length: 13 amino acids. With 0 bases removed from V and 6 bases from J, the gap between germline ends came to 6 bases. CDR3 loop: CASSLAASQPQHF. The DNA of the CDR3 is TGTGCCAGCAGTTTAGCGGCTAGTCAGCCCCAGCATTTT.

This clonotype has a count of ten or more. The rearrangement links TRBV2 to TRBJ1-6; 8 positions agree with TRBD1. This CDR3 has 13 amino acids. Germline CDR1 and CDR2: SNHLY and FYNNEI. J was trimmed by 12 bases and V by 5 bases; bases with no gene match: 6. The CDR3 spells CASSPLDRGPLHF. In DNA form, the CDR3 reads TGTGCCAGCAGTCCCCTCGACAGGGGACCCCTCCACTTT.

This clonotype showed up just a few times. The chain couples TRBV28 to TRBJ1-2; possibly TRBD1 for D (5 bases). V lost 7 bases and J 4 bases, leaving 7 bases between the germline ends. The CDR3 covers 11 residues. CDR1 and CDR2 (germline): MDHEN, SYDVKM. The chain's CDR3 is CASTGTYGYTF. The CDR3 DNA reads as TGTGCCAGCACAGGGACCTATGGCTACACCTTC.

The sample holds a few counts of this clonotype. The chain combines TRBV4-1 with TRBJ1-3; D is unresolved. Between the trimmed V and J ends, which lost 2 bases and 0 bases, there was a span of 8 bases. Germline V gene lookup returns CDR1 MGHRA and CDR2 YSYEKL. CDR3 size: 15 residues. The CDR3 DNA sequence: TGCGCCAGCAGCCAACTAAGAAGCTCTGGAAACACCATATATTTT. Translated, it gives CASSQLRSSGNTIYF.

This chain links TRBV25-1 with TRBJ1-2, with D possibly TRBD1 on 6 matching bases. V gave up 7 bases and J gave up 6 bases, with 15 bases separating them. The CDR3 totals 13 residues. Germline V gives CDR1 MGHDK, CDR2 SYGVNS. CDR3 nucleotides: TGTGCCAGCAAGGTACCGGGGGCGGATGGCTACACCTTC. Residues: CASKVPGADGYTF.